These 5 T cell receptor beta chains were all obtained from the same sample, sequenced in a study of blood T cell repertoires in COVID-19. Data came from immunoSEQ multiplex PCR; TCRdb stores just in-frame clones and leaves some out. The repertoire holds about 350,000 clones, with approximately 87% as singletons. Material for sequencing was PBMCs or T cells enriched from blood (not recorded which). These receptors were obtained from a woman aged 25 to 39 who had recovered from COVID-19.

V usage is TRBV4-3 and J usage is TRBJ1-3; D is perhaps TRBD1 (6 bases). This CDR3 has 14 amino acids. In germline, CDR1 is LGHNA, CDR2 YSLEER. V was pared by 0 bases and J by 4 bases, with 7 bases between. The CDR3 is CASSQDQGGNTIYF. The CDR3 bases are TGCGCCAGCAGCCAAGACCAGGGGGGAAACACCATATATTTT.

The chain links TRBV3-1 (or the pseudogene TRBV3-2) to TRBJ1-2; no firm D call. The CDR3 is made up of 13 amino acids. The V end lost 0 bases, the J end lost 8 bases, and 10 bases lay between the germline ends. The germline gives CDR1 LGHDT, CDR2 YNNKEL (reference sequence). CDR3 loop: CASSQDRGSGYTF. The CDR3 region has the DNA TGTGCCAGCAGCCAAGATCGAGGAAGCGGCTACACCTTC.

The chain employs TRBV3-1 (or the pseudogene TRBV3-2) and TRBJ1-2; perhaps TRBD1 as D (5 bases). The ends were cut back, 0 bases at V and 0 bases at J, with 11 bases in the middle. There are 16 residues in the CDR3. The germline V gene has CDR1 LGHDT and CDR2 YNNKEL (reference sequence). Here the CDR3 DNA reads TGTGCCAGCAGCCAAGAGACAGTTGCAGCTAACTATGGCTACACCTTC. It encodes CASSQETVAANYGYTF.

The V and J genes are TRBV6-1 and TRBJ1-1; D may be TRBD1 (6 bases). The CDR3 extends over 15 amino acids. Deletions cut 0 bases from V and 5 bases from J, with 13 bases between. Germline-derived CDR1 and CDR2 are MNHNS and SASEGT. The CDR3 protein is CASSEAQLGGTEAFF. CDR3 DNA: TGTGCCAGCAGTGAAGCGCAATTAGGGGGAACTGAAGCTTTCTTT.

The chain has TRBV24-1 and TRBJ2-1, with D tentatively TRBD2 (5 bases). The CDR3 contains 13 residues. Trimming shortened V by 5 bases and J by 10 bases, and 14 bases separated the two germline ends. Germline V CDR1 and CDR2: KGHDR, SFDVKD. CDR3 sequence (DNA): TGTGCCACCAGTGGGGGAGACTACCCCGAGCAGTTCTTC. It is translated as CATSGGDYPEQFF.